Described below is a single TCR beta chain sequence and its context. The target antigen is unknown. This CDR3 is 15 amino acids long. The V segment lost 6 bases and the J segment 11 bases; nucleotides outside the gene matches: 16. The germline gives CDR1 SNHLY, CDR2 FYNNEI. Profiled with immunoSEQ multiplex PCR; TCRdb holds only in-frame clones, not every one. The table shows about 88,000 clones, with around 93% occurring only once. The data were taken from a study of graft-versus-host responses after intestinal transplantation. Sequenced here: unstimulated CD4+ T cells sorted from spleen or lymph node cells, sampled before transplant. The receptor's source is a human donor who was the organ donor for an intestinal transplant. The V call is TRBV2, the J call TRBJ1-5; TRBD1 agrees at 7 bases. CDR3 amino acids: CASSQTGPGGGAQHF. DNA of the CDR3: TGTGCCAGCAGCCAGACAGGGCCCGGCGGGGGGGCCCAGCATTTT.